The rows below give T cell receptor beta chains drawn from one sample of a study of blood T cell repertoires in COVID-19. Assay: immunoSEQ multiplex PCR; the TCRdb copy retains only in-frame clones and omits some. The sample contains roughly 260,000 clones, 80% to 90% of which appear only once. Sequencing used peripheral blood. The origin of the receptors is a woman aged 45 to 65 with acute or convalescent COVID-19. Each CDR3 is given with its conserved first and last residue. The D gene is left open where the match is weak. Clone size is given for some rows only: seen once, a few or many times, or a class if the clone is expanded.

v_gene: TRBV6-6; d_gene: -; j_gene: TRBJ1-2; abundance: -; CDR3aa: CASSYFSVTNYGYTF; CDR3nt: TGTGCCAGCAGTTACTTCTCAGTTACAAACTATGGCTACACCTTC
v_gene: TRBV10-3; d_gene: -; j_gene: TRBJ2-7; abundance: -; CDR3aa: CAISDEGPYEQYF; CDR3nt: TGTGCCATCAGTGATGAGGGCCCCTACGAGCAGTACTTC
v_gene: TRBV5-1; d_gene: TRBD2; j_gene: TRBJ2-7; abundance: -; CDR3aa: CASSYNSGRGSYEQYF; CDR3nt: TGCGCCAGCAGCTACAACAGCGGGAGAGGGTCCTACGAGCAGTACTTC
v_gene: TRBV25-1; d_gene: TRBD1; j_gene: TRBJ2-7; abundance: -; CDR3aa: CASSEPGTGFGEQYF; CDR3nt: TGTGCCAGCAGTGAACCAGGGACAGGGTTCGGCGAGCAGTACTTC
v_gene: TRBV10-3; d_gene: -; j_gene: TRBJ1-5; abundance: -; CDR3aa: CAISDQGPDSGSNQPQHF; CDR3nt: TGTGCCATCAGTGATCAGGGCCCGGACAGCGGAAGCAATCAGCCCCAGCATTTT
v_gene: TRBV7-2; d_gene: -; j_gene: TRBJ1-1; abundance: few; CDR3aa: CASSLGRRTEAFF; CDR3nt: TGTGCCAGCAGCTTAGGGAGGAGGACTGAAGCTTTCTTT
v_gene: TRBV7-9; d_gene: -; j_gene: TRBJ2-7; abundance: -; CDR3aa: CASGLQGSSYEQYF; CDR3nt: TGTGCCAGCGGATTACAGGGAAGCTCCTACGAGCAGTACTTC
v_gene: TRBV5-6; d_gene: TRBD2; j_gene: TRBJ2-7; abundance: -; CDR3aa: CASSLVLAGGYEQYF; CDR3nt: TGTGCCAGCAGCTTGGTCCTAGCGGGAGGTTACGAGCAGTACTTC
v_gene: TRBV5-1; d_gene: TRBD1; j_gene: TRBJ2-5; abundance: -; CDR3aa: CASSFSGGPGETQYF; CDR3nt: TGCGCCAGCAGCTTTTCAGGGGGACCAGGGGAGACCCAGTACTTC
v_gene: TRBV7-9; d_gene: -; j_gene: TRBJ1-5; abundance: -; CDR3aa: CASSLVGGGNQPQHF; CDR3nt: TGTGCCAGCAGCTTAGTTGGGGGGGGCAATCAGCCCCAGCATTTT
v_gene: TRBV28; d_gene: -; j_gene: TRBJ2-5; abundance: -; CDR3aa: CASRNTGIQETQYF; CDR3nt: TGTGCCAGCCGAAATACAGGGATCCAAGAGACCCAGTACTTC
v_gene: TRBV5-4; d_gene: -; j_gene: TRBJ1-6; abundance: -; CDR3aa: CASSPRWDSPLHF; CDR3nt: TGTGCCAGCAGTCCGCGGTGGGATTCACCCCTCCACTTT
v_gene: TRBV5-1; d_gene: -; j_gene: TRBJ2-7; abundance: -; CDR3aa: CASSKDSALYEQYF; CDR3nt: TGCGCCAGCAGCAAGGACAGTGCCCTCTACGAGCAGTACTTC
v_gene: TRBV7-3; d_gene: -; j_gene: TRBJ2-1; abundance: -; CDR3aa: CASSLGGALEQFF; CDR3nt: TGTGCCAGCAGCTTAGGGGGGGCCCTGGAGCAGTTCTTC
v_gene: TRBV7-2; d_gene: TRBD2; j_gene: TRBJ2-2; abundance: -; CDR3aa: CASSLVPSGANTGELFF; CDR3nt: TGTGCCAGCAGCTTAGTCCCTAGCGGTGCGAACACCGGGGAGCTGTTTTTT
v_gene: TRBV27; d_gene: -; j_gene: TRBJ2-7; abundance: -; CDR3aa: CASSPRAGMYEQYF; CDR3nt: TGTGCCAGCAGCCCCCGGGCAGGGATGTACGAGCAGTACTTC
v_gene: TRBV7-8; d_gene: TRBD1; j_gene: TRBJ1-2; abundance: -; CDR3aa: CASSLARGQGARGYTF; CDR3nt: TGTGCCAGCAGCTTAGCGAGGGGACAGGGGGCGAGGGGCTACACCTTC
v_gene: TRBV2; d_gene: TRBD1; j_gene: TRBJ2-2; abundance: -; CDR3aa: CASGQGLAGELFF; CDR3nt: TGTGCCAGCGGACAGGGGCTCGCCGGGGAGCTGTTTTTT
v_gene: TRBV27; d_gene: TRBD2; j_gene: TRBJ2-1; abundance: -; CDR3aa: CASSLGLAAIEQFF; CDR3nt: TGTGCCAGCAGTTTGGGACTAGCAGCTATTGAGCAGTTCTTC
v_gene: TRBV4-1; d_gene: -; j_gene: TRBJ1-5; abundance: -; CDR3aa: CASSQDLFATKYQPQHF; CDR3nt: TGCGCCAGCAGCCAAGATCTGTTCGCGACTAAGTACCAGCCCCAGCATTTT
v_gene: TRBV29-1; d_gene: -; j_gene: TRBJ1-1; abundance: -; CDR3aa: CTLTGQMNTEAFF; CDR3nt: TGCACCCTTACTGGACAGATGAACACTGAAGCTTTCTTT
v_gene: TRBV6-6; d_gene: -; j_gene: TRBJ1-1; abundance: -; CDR3aa: CASRSNSQMNTEAFF; CDR3nt: TGTGCCAGCAGGTCCAACTCTCAAATGAACACTGAAGCTTTCTTT